The clone carrying this TCR beta chain appeared many times. These data come from a study of T cells in Graves' hyperthyroidism and ophthalmopathy. Amplification of TCR beta CDR3 regions was performed using RNA transcripts as template. A set of HTBI primers served as the primers for a first-round RT-PCR of the TCR CDR3. From the multiplex PCR reads, TCRdb called clonotypes with MiXCR, one entry per CDR3 protein. The table records 400,000 to 500,000 distinct CDR3 sequences, approximately 15% of them present only once. Patients with uncontrolled infections, other autoimmune diseases, pregnancy or lactation were excluded. CDR1 is SGHAT, CDR2 FQNNGV, per germline. CDR3 length: 15 amino acids. The trim removed 6 bases at V and 4 bases at J, leaving 5 bases unmatched.

The sequence derives from a woman aged 18-35 years with Graves' hyperthyroidism. The sequencing input was blood. The rearrangement links TRBV11-2 to TRBJ2-1; 11 bases are a match to TRBD2. CDR3 in DNA: TGTGCCAGCAGTCTTCCTAGCGGGGGGTACAATGAGCAGTTCTTC. Translated, it gives CASSLPSGGYNEQFF.